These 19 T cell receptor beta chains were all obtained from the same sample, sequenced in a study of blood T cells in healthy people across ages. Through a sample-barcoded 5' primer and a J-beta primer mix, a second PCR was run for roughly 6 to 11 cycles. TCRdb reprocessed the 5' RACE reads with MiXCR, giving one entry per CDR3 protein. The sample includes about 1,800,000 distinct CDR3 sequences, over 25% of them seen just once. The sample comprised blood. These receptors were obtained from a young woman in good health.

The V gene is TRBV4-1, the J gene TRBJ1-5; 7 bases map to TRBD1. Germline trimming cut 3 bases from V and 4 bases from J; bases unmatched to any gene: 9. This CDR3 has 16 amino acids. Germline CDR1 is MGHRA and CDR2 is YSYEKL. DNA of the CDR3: TGCGCCAGCAGCCAGTTCCGAGGGACAGATAATCAGCCCCAGCATTTT. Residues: CASSQFRGTDNQPQHF.

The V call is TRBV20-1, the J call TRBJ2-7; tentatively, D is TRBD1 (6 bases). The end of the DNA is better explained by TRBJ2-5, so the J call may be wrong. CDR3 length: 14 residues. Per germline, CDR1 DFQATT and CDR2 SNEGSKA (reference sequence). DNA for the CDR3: TGCAGTGCTAGAAGGAACAGGGTAGAGGTGACCCAGTACTTC. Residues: CSARRNRVEVTQYF.

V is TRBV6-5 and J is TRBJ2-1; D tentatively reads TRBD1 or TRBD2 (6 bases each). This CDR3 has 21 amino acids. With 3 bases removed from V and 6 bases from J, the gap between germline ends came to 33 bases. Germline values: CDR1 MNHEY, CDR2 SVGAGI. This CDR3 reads CASSYYDSGEAQVGACNEQFF. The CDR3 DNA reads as TGTGCCAGCAGTTATTACGATTCAGGGGAGGCCCAAGTAGGGGCCTGCAATGAGCAGTTCTTC.

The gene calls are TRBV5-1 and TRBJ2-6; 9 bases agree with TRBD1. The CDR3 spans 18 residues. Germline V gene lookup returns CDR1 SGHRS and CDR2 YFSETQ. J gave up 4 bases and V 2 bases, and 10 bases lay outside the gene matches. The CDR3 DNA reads TGCGCCAGCAGCTTAGACAGGGGGAGAGAACCCGGGGCCAACGTCCTGACTTTC. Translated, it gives CASSLDRGREPGANVLTF.

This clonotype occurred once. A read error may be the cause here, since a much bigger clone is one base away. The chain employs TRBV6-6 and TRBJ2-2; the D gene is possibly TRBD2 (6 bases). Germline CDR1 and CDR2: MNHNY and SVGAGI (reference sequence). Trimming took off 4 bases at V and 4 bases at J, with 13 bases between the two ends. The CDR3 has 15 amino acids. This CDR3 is CASSFGRGSTGELFF. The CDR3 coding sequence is TGTGCCAGCAGTTTCGGACGGGGGTCCACCGGGGAGCTGTTTTTT.

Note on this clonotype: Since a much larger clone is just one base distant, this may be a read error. This CDR3 is CASSLKGPYNSPLHF. The CDR3 nucleotides are TGTGCCAGCAGCTTGAAGGGACCGTATAATTCACCCCTCCACTTT. The chain uses TRBV5-6 and TRBJ1-6, with a possible D match to TRBD1 (5 bases). Germline V lookup: CDR1 SGHDT, CDR2 YYEEEE. V dropped 1 base and J dropped 4 bases, with 9 bases sitting between them. CDR3 length equals 15 residues.

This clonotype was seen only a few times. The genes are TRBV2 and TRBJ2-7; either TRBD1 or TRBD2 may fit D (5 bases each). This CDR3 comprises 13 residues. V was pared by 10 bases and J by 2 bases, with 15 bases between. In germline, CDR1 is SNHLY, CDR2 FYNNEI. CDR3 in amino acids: CATQTGTPYEQYF. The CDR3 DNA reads TGTGCCACGCAGACCGGGACCCCCTACGAGCAGTACTTC. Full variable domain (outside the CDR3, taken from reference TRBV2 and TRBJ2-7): EPEVTQTPSHQVTQMGQEVILRCVPISNHLYFYWYRQILGQKVEFLVSFYNNEISEKSEIFDDQFSVERPDGSNFTLKIRSTKLEDSAMYFCATQTGTPYEQYFGPGTRLTVT.

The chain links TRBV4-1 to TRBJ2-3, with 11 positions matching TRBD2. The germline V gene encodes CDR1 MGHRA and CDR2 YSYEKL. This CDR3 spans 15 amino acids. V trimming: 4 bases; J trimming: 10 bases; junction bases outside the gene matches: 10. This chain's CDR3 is CASSLSSGGQIAQYF. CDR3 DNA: TGCGCCAGCAGCCTGTCTAGCGGGGGGCAGATAGCGCAGTATTTT.

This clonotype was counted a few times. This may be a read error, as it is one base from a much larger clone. CDR3 region: CASSESSYNEQYF. For the CDR3, the DNA is TGTGCCAGCAGCGAGAGCTCCTACAATGAGCAGTACTTC. This sequence joins TRBV9 and TRBJ2-1; D uncertain. TRBJ2-7 explains the end of the DNA better; the J call may be wrong. Looked up from germline, CDR1 is SGDLS and CDR2 is YYNGEE. CDR3 length equals 13 residues.

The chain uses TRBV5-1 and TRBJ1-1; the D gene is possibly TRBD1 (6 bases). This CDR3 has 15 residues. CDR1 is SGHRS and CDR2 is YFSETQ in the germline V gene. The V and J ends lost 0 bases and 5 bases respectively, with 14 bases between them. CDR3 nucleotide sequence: TGCGCCAGCAGCTTGGCCCCGACAGGTCGTACTGAAGCTTTCTTT. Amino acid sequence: CASSLAPTGRTEAFF.

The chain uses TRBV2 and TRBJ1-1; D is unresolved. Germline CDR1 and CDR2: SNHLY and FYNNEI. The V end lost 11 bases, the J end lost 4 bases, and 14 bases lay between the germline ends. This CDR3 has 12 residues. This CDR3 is CACGEVGTEAFF. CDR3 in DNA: TGTGCCTGCGGGGAGGTGGGCACTGAAGCTTTCTTT.

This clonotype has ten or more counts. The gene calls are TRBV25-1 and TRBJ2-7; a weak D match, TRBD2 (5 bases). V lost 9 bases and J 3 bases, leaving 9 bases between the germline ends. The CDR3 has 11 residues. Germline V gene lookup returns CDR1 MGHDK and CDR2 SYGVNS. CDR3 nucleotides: TGTGCCAGTTCTGGACTCTACGAGCAGTACTTC. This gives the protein CASSGLYEQYF.

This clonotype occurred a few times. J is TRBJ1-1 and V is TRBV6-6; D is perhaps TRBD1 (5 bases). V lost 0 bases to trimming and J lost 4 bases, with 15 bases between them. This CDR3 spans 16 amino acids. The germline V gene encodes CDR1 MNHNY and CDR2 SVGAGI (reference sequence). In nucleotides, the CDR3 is TGTGCCAGCAGTTACTCCCAGGGCGAGTTGATCACTGAAGCTTTCTTT. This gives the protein CASSYSQGELITEAFF.

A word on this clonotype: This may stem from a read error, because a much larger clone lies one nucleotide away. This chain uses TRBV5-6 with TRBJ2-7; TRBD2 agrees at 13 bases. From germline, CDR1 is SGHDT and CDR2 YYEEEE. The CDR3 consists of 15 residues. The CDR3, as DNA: TGTGTCAGCAGTCGACCGGGACTAGCGGGGAGCGAGCAGTACTTC. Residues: CVSSRPGLAGSEQYF.

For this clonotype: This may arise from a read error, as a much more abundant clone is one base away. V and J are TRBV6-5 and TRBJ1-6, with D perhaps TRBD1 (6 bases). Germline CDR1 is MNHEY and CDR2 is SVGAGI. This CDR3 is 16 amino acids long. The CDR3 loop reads CASRDRGQFSPSPPHF. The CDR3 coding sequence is TGTGCCAGCAGGGACCGAGGACAGTTTAGTCCTTCACCCCCCCACTTT.

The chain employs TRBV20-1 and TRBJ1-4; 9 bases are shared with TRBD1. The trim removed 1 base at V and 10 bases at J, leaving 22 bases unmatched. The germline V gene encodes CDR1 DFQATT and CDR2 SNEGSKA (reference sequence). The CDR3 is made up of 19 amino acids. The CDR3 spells CSARGGLGGTGMFGGKLFF. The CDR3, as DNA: TGCAGTGCTAGAGGAGGGCTCGGAGGGACAGGGATGTTTGGTGGAAAACTGTTTTTT.

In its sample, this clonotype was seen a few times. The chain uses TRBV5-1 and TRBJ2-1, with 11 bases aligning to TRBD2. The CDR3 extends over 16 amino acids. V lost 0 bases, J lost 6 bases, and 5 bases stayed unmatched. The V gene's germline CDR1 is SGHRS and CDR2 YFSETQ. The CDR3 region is CASSLARTSGSNEQFF. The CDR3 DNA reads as TGCGCCAGCAGCTTGGCTCGGACTAGCGGGTCCAATGAGCAGTTCTTC.

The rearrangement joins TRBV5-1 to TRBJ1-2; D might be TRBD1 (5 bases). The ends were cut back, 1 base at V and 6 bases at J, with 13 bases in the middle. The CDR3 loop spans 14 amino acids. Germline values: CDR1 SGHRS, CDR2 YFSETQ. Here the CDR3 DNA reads TGCGCCAGCAGCTTGTTAGGGGAAACCGATGGCTACACCTTC. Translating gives CASSLLGETDGYTF.

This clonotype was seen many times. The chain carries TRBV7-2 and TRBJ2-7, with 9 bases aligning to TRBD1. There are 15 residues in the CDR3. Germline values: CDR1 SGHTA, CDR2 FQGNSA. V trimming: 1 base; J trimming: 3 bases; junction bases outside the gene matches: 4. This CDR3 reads CASSLEGQGVYEQYF. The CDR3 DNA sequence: TGTGCCAGCAGCTTAGAGGGACAGGGAGTCTACGAGCAGTACTTC.